The clone carrying this T cell receptor (beta chain) was counted only a few times. Antigen specificity is unknown. The CDR3 has 16 residues. Germline CDR1 and CDR2: SGHRS and YFSETQ. The V gene end was trimmed by 3 bases and the J gene end by 1 base; junction bases not matched to a gene: 9. This record comes from a study of T cells in Graves' hyperthyroidism and ophthalmopathy. Patients aged 18 to 65 had newly diagnosed hyperthyroidism that had lasted under 2 months. Study-wide findings and caveats: For ophthalmopathy, model prediction preceded onset by a median roughly 6.2 months.

Amplification targeted TCR beta CDR3 regions from RNA transcripts. The primer set for the first-round RT-PCR of the TCR CDR3 was HTBI. TCRdb re-derived calls from the multiplex PCR reads in MiXCR, one entry per CDR3 protein. Of about 840,000 distinct CDR3 sequences listed, roughly 40% are singletons. Material for sequencing was blood. The chain joins TRBV5-1 to TRBJ2-5, with 7 bases identical to TRBD1. The TCR comes from a man aged 18 to 29 with Graves' hyperthyroidism. The CDR3 spells CASSWDLRDSQETQYF. The DNA of the CDR3 is TGCGCCAGCAGCTGGGACCTCCGGGACAGCCAAGAGACCCAGTACTTC. The full variable domain, its missing parts supplied by reference TRBV5-1 and TRBJ2-5, is KAGVTQTPRYLIKTRGQQVTLSCSPISGHRSVSWYQQTPGQGLQFLFEYFSETQRNKGNFPGRFSGRQFSNSRSEMNVSTLELGDSALYLCASSWDLRDSQETQYFGPGTRLLVL.